The 5 T cell receptor beta chains below come from one sample, sequenced in a study of vaccination and CD4 T cells after COVID-19. Antigens for these TCRs are unknown. Described treatment: approximately 9-day PBMC culture with coronavirus spike peptide pools or control peptides (ViraFEST assay). CD4+ T lymphocytes from the unexposed donor were collected before the COVID-19 pandemic (2011-2018). Researchers used the Oncomine TCR Beta short-read assay to sequence DNA from cultured CD4+ T cells. TCRdb itself ran the PCR reads through MiXCR, one entry per CDR3 protein. The sample lists roughly 7,000 distinct CDR3 sequences, more than 45% occurring once. Specimen: CD4+ T cells from blood, cultured in vitro. The receptors were sampled from a human donor in good health.

V usage is TRBV6-4 and J usage is TRBJ2-2; D is ambiguous. The CDR3 is 13 residues long. Germline V gene lookup returns CDR1 MRHNA and CDR2 SNTAGT. Trimming stripped 4 bases from V and 1 base from J, with 4 bases between. The CDR3 region has the DNA TGTGCCAGCAGTGCAGGGAACACCGGGGAGCTGTTTTTT. It yields the protein CASSAGNTGELFF.

This clonotype has more than one count but fewer than ten. This chain uses TRBV18 with TRBJ1-1, with no clear D. The germline V and J ends were trimmed by 5 bases and 1 base, with 11 bases remaining between them. Germline V gene data show CDR1 as KGHSH and CDR2 as LQKENI. The CDR3 loop spans 14 amino acids. The CDR3 here is CASSMGGGNTEAFF. In nucleotides, the CDR3 is TGTGCCAGCTCAATGGGAGGAGGGAACACTGAAGCTTTCTTT. Full variable domain (missing parts from reference TRBV18 and TRBJ1-1): NAGVMQNPRHLVRRRGQEARLRCSPMKGHSHVYWYRQLPEEGLKFMVYLQKENIIDESGMPKERFSAEFPKEGPSILRIQQVVRGDSAAYFCASSMGGGNTEAFFGQGTRLTVV.

The chain employs TRBV7-2 and TRBJ1-1; D unresolved. CDR3 length: 11 residues. From germline, CDR1 is SGHTA and CDR2 FQGNSA. V dropped 3 bases and J dropped 1 base, with 0 bases sitting between them. This chain's CDR3 is CASSLNTEAFF. The CDR3 bases are TGTGCCAGCAGCTTGAACACTGAAGCTTTCTTT.

The chain couples TRBV6-1 to TRBJ2-7, with 8 bases identical to TRBD2. The CDR3 length is 13 residues. The germline gives CDR1 MNHNS, CDR2 SASEGT. The J segment lost 2 bases and the V segment lost 7 bases, leaving 4 bases of the junction unmatched. The CDR3: CASTVAGTYEQYF. DNA for the CDR3: TGTGCCAGCACCGTAGCGGGAACCTACGAGCAGTACTTC.

The chain carries TRBV12-3 or TRBV12-4 and TRBJ1-2; tentatively, D is TRBD1 (5 bases). The CDR3 runs to 12 residues. The V and J ends lost 5 bases and 6 bases respectively, with 10 bases between them. The CDR3 nucleotides are TGTGCCAGCAGTGAGTGGGGGAATGGCTACACCTTC. This encodes CASSEWGNGYTF.